These 20 T cell receptor beta chains share one sample of origin, sequenced in a study of blood T cell repertoires in COVID-19. Measured with immunoSEQ multiplex PCR; TCRdb has only the in-frame clones, and not every one. In the table there are approximately 120,000 clones, 70% to 75% of which are singletons. Material: peripheral blood. These TCRs come from a man aged 55-75 years with acute or convalescent COVID-19.

This chain uses TRBV7-3 with TRBJ1-1; D is unresolved. V lost 3 bases and J lost 0, with 5 bases in between. This CDR3 is 13 amino acids long. Germline CDR1 is SGHTA and CDR2 is FQGTGA. In DNA, the CDR3 is TGTGCCAGCAGCTTTTCTATGAACACTGAAGCTTTCTTT. This codes for CASSFSMNTEAFF.

The sample holds a few counts of this clone. The chain combines TRBV30 with TRBJ1-3, with 8 bases identical to TRBD1. With V trimmed by 6 bases and J by 5 bases, 6 bases remained unmatched. The CDR3 consists of 13 residues. CDR1 is GTSNPN and CDR2 is SVGIG in the germline V gene (reference sequence). The chain's CDR3 is CACQGQGRNTIYF. The CDR3 nucleotides are TGTGCCTGCCAAGGACAGGGAAGAAACACCATATATTTT.

This sequence joins TRBV5-1 and TRBJ2-2; the D gene is possibly TRBD1 (6 bases). Trimming left V 0 bases short and J 8 bases short, with 11 bases between. Per the germline V gene, CDR1 is SGHRS and CDR2 is YFSETQ. The CDR3 sequence is 14 residues long. This CDR3 is CASSLDRARGELFF. The CDR3 DNA follows: TGCGCCAGCAGCTTGGACAGGGCTAGGGGGGAGCTGTTTTTT.

The chain carries TRBV7-3 and TRBJ2-2, with TRBD1 matching 12 bases. CDR3 length: 16 residues. V dropped 6 bases and J dropped 7; count of bases not matched to a gene: 9. Germline V gene lookup returns CDR1 SGHTA and CDR2 FQGTGA. CDR3 DNA: TGTGCCAGCAGTTTTGGGACAGGGGGCCCTCACGGGGAGCTGTTTTTT. As protein: CASSFGTGGPHGELFF.

The chain has TRBV29-1 and TRBJ1-2, with D uncertain. Trimming pared 3 bases from V and 3 bases from J, leaving 8 bases between. The CDR3 covers 12 residues. Germline CDR1 and CDR2: SQVTM and ANQGSEA. The CDR3 DNA follows: TGCAGCGTTGAGGGAGGAGACTATGGCTACACCTTC. It yields the protein CSVEGGDYGYTF.

This clone was seen only once. The chain combines TRBV5-6 with TRBJ2-3, with 15 bases that match TRBD2. This CDR3 is 17 amino acids long. V lost 2 bases and J lost 4; bases outside the gene matches: 5. CDR1 SGHDT and CDR2 YYEEEE come from the germline V gene. CDR3 protein: CASSFGLAGGHPDTQYF. CDR3 nucleotide sequence: TGTGCCAGCAGCTTCGGACTAGCGGGGGGGCATCCAGATACGCAGTATTTT.

This clone was seen only a few times. This rearrangement joins TRBV6-5 to TRBJ2-7; TRBD1 matches 7 bases. The J segment lost 4 bases and the V segment lost 7 bases, leaving 7 bases of the junction unmatched. Germline lookup yields CDR1 MNHEY and CDR2 SVGAGI. The CDR3 has 13 amino acids. The CDR3 DNA is TGTGCCAGCAAACAGGGGAGTGGGTACGAGCAGTACTTC. Residues: CASKQGSGYEQYF.

The chain joins TRBV25-1 to TRBJ2-1; the D gene is possibly TRBD1 (6 bases). The V end was cut by 8 bases, the J end by 2 bases, with 16 bases between. The CDR3 has 15 amino acids. Looked up from germline, CDR1 is MGHDK and CDR2 is SYGVNS. The CDR3 sequence: CASGPSKGAYNEQFF. CDR3 nucleotides: TGTGCCAGCGGACCATCGAAGGGGGCCTACAATGAGCAGTTCTTC.

The rearrangement links TRBV4-2 to TRBJ1-1, with 7 positions matching TRBD1. This CDR3 has 14 amino acids. Per the germline V gene, CDR1 is LGHNA and CDR2 is YNFKEQ. Trimming at V came to 3 bases and at J to 0 bases, leaving 1 base not matched to a gene. CDR3: CASSQQGVNTEAFF. The CDR3 region has the DNA TGTGCCAGCAGCCAGCAGGGGGTGAACACTGAAGCTTTCTTT.

This chain connects TRBV24-1 to TRBJ1-6, with a weak D call TRBD1 (5 bases). Germline lookup yields CDR1 KGHDR and CDR2 SFDVKD. This CDR3 is built from 13 residues. Trimming pared 5 bases from V and 9 bases from J, leaving 10 bases between. The CDR3 DNA follows: TGTGCCACCAGTGTATCGCAGGGTTCACCCCTCCACTTT. It codes for CATSVSQGSPLHF.

The rearrangement links TRBV18 to TRBJ2-1; 9 nucleotides match TRBD2. CDR1 is KGHSH, CDR2 LQKENI, per germline. This CDR3 has 17 amino acids. Trimming at V came to 4 bases and at J to 0 bases, leaving 7 bases not matched to a gene. CDR3 loop: CASSRQSGGSSYNEQFF. The CDR3 DNA reads TGTGCCAGCTCACGACAAAGCGGGGGGAGCTCCTACAATGAGCAGTTCTTC.

This clone was observed a few times. The chain joins TRBV5-1 to TRBJ2-1, with TRBD2 identical over 7 bases. V trimming: 0 bases; J trimming: 2 bases; junction bases outside the gene matches: 5. The CDR3 loop spans 16 amino acids. From germline, CDR1 is SGHRS and CDR2 YFSETQ. CDR3 coding DNA: TGCGCCAGCAGCTTGGCCAATCTAGCGGCCTACAATGAGCAGTTCTTC. Translating gives CASSLANLAAYNEQFF.

The chain has TRBV24-1 and TRBJ1-2; D is perhaps TRBD1 (5 bases). The CDR3 has 14 amino acids. Germline V gene data show CDR1 as KGHDR and CDR2 as SFDVKD. Trimming cost V 3 bases and J 5 bases, with 12 bases left between them. CDR3 amino acids: CATSDISRGYGYTF. DNA of the CDR3: TGTGCCACCAGTGATATATCTCGGGGGTATGGCTACACCTTC.

In its sample, this clone was seen a few times. The chain joins TRBV7-2 to TRBJ2-1, with 7 bases aligning to TRBD1. Germline loops: CDR1 SGHTA, CDR2 FQGNSA. The junction had 3 bases not matched to a gene; V was cut back by 2 bases and J by 5 bases. This CDR3 has 14 residues. As DNA, the CDR3 is TGTGCCAGCAGCTTATGGGACAGAGACAATGAGCAGTTCTTC. Translating gives CASSLWDRDNEQFF. Variable domain in full (rest from reference TRBV7-2 and TRBJ2-1): GAGVSQSPSNKVTEKGKDVELRCDPISGHTALYWYRQSLGQGLEFLIYFQGNSAPDKSGLPSDRFSAERTGGSVSTLTIQRTQQEDSAVYLCASSLWDRDNEQFFGPGTRLTVL.

This clone was counted only a few times. This rearrangement joins TRBV12-5 to TRBJ2-1; tentative D call: TRBD1 (5 bases). Trimming cost V 1 base and J 5 bases, with 12 bases left between them. Germline CDR1 LGHNT, CDR2 FRNRAP. The CDR3 is 15 amino acids. CDR3 coding DNA: TGTGCTAGTGGTTTGGGACAGTCTACAAACAATGAGCAGTTCTTC. This translates into CASGLGQSTNNEQFF.

This clone has more than one count but fewer than ten. The rearrangement links TRBV12-3 or TRBV12-4 to TRBJ2-1; tentative D call: TRBD1 (5 bases). The length of the CDR3 is 12 residues. The V end lost 6 bases, the J end lost 7 bases, and 10 bases lay between the germline ends. CDR3: CASRARVNEQFF. CDR3 nucleotide sequence: TGTGCCAGCAGAGCCAGGGTAAATGAGCAGTTCTTC.

V and J are TRBV10-3 and TRBJ1-2; the D gene is possibly TRBD1 (6 bases). Trimming pared 5 bases from V and 2 bases from J, leaving 12 bases between. Germline values: CDR1 ENHRY, CDR2 SYGVKD. This CDR3 has 14 residues. The CDR3, as DNA: TGTGCCATCAGTAGGGACAACTCAAACTATGGCTACACCTTC. Protein: CAISRDNSNYGYTF.

The rearrangement joins TRBV2 to TRBJ1-5, with 9 bases identical to TRBD1. The germline V gene has CDR1 SNHLY and CDR2 FYNNEI. J lost 7 bases, V lost 5 bases, and 6 bases had no gene match. This CDR3 has 14 amino acids. The CDR3 DNA sequence: TGTGCCAGCAGTTTACAGGGGGCGCGGCAGCCCCAGCATTTT. Translated, it gives CASSLQGARQPQHF.

The genes are TRBV27 and TRBJ1-2; 9 nucleotides line up with TRBD1. Germline assignment: CDR1 MNHEY and CDR2 SMNVEV (reference sequence). CDR3 size: 15 residues. Unmatched junction bases numbered 6, after V lost 5 bases and J lost 2 bases. The CDR3 loop is CASSPWTGANYGYTF. CDR3 nucleotide sequence: TGTGCCAGCAGTCCCTGGACAGGGGCAAACTATGGCTACACCTTC.

CDR3 sequence (DNA): TGTGCCAGCAGCTTAACCCCCGGACAGGGGGATGGCTACACCTTC. Translated: CASSLTPGQGDGYTF. The chain combines TRBV7-3 with TRBJ1-2, with TRBD1 matching over 10 bases. V lost 0 bases and J lost 6; bases outside the gene matches: 4. Per the germline V gene, CDR1 is SGHTA and CDR2 is FQGTGA. The CDR3 sequence is 15 residues long. The whole variable domain, filled in from reference TRBV7-3 and TRBJ1-2, reads GAGVSQTPSNKVTEKGKYVELRCDPISGHTALYWYRQSLGQGPEFLIYFQGTGAADDSGLPNDRFFAVRPEGSVSTLKIQRTERGDSAVYLCASSLTPGQGDGYTFGSGTRLTVV.